Listed below are T cell receptor beta chains from one sample, sequenced in a study of T-cell memory formation after mild COVID-19. TCRdb reprocessed the 5' RACE reads via MiXCR and lists one record per CDR3 protein. The sample has fewer than 650,000 distinct CDR3 sequences, around 15% seen once; the top ten hold 8.1%. Sequenced sample: PBMCs or a T cell subset sorted from them (not recorded which). These receptor sequences come from an adult woman who had mild COVID-19 (a few samples of this study predate the infection). Cell type and time point are not known. Each CDR3 is given with its conserved first and last residue. Each record gives: J gene, V gene, clone size, D gene, CDR3 protein, CDR3 DNA. The D gene is left open where the match is weak. Clone size, where shown, is once, few, many, or a class for clones that have expanded.

TRBJ2-2	TRBV5-1	NA	NA	CASSFVAGNTGELFF	TGCGCCAGCAGCTTCGTCGCAGGGAACACCGGGGAGCTGTTTTTT
TRBJ1-1	TRBV5-1	few	NA	CASSRARDIQYTEAFF	TGCGCCAGCAGCCGGGCTAGGGACATTCAATACACTGAAGCTTTCTTT
TRBJ1-2	TRBV7-2	NA	TRBD1	CASGPGQRTYGYTF	TGTGCCAGCGGACCGGGACAGAGGACCTATGGCTACACCTTC
TRBJ1-1	TRBV6-2/TRBV6-3	few	NA	CASSYLDWENTEAFF	TGTGCCAGCAGTTACCTCGATTGGGAGAACACTGAAGCTTTCTTT
TRBJ1-2	TRBV20-1	NA	TRBD1	CSARDYEKAPGQGEDYGYTF	TGCAGTGCTAGAGATTATGAGAAGGCCCCGGGACAGGGGGAAGACTATGGCTACACCTTC
TRBJ1-2	TRBV3-1	NA	NA	CASSQSGSNYGYTF	TGTGCCAGCAGCCAGTCAGGCTCTAACTATGGCTACACCTTC
TRBJ2-1	TRBV12-3/TRBV12-4	NA	TRBD2	CASRRTSGRGEQFF	TGTGCCAGCCGACGGACTAGCGGGAGGGGCGAGCAGTTCTTC
TRBJ2-5	TRBV7-9	NA	TRBD2	CASSLIPAGGPEETQYF	TGTGCCAGCAGCCTCATCCCAGCGGGAGGGCCGGAAGAGACCCAGTACTTC
TRBJ2-4	TRBV3-1	NA	NA	CASSQDPSGSIQYF	TGTGCCAGCAGCCAAGATCCATCTGGTAGCATTCAGTACTTC
TRBJ2-1	TRBV29-1	many	TRBD2	CSVGRLAGAKGNEQFF	TGCAGCGTTGGTAGATTAGCGGGAGCAAAAGGTAATGAGCAGTTCTTC
TRBJ2-5	TRBV3-1	NA	TRBD2	CASSQENSGGAETQYF	TGTGCCAGCAGCCAAGAAAACAGCGGGGGGGCGGAGACCCAGTACTTC
TRBJ2-2	TRBV9	NA	NA	CASGGVNTGELFF	TGTGCCAGCGGAGGAGTTAACACCGGGGAGCTGTTTTTT
TRBJ1-1	TRBV5-6	NA	NA	CASSLVREPLNTEAFF	TGTGCCAGCAGCTTGGTGCGGGAGCCCCTGAACACTGAAGCTTTCTTT
TRBJ2-7	TRBV7-6	NA	NA	CASSFGTEYEQYF	TGTGCCAGCAGCTTCGGGACCGAGTACGAGCAGTACTTC
TRBJ2-7	TRBV7-2	NA	NA	CASSLDRYSYEQYF	TGTGCCAGCAGCTTAGACAGGTACTCCTACGAGCAGTACTTC
TRBJ2-1	TRBV29-1	NA	NA	CSAGRGLETNEQFF	TGCAGCGCCGGCCGGGGCCTAGAAACCAATGAGCAGTTCTTC
TRBJ2-7	TRBV27	many	NA	CASRGGAMYEQYF	TGTGCCAGCAGGGGGGGGGCTATGTACGAGCAGTACTTC
TRBJ2-5	TRBV6-2/TRBV6-3	few	TRBD1	CASSQAGTGEETQYF	TGTGCCAGCAGTCAAGCCGGGACAGGGGAAGAGACCCAGTACTTC
TRBJ2-5	TRBV19	few	NA	CASSTTSGVIQETQYF	TGTGCCAGTAGCACAACTTCAGGGGTCATCCAAGAGACCCAGTACTTC
TRBJ2-1	TRBV3-1	NA	TRBD1	CASSQWDRGLYNEQFF	TGTGCCAGCAGCCAATGGGACAGGGGGCTATACAATGAGCAGTTCTTC
TRBJ2-1	TRBV7-2	NA	TRBD1	CASSLAGTGGSEQFF	TGTGCCAGCAGCTTAGCCGGGACAGGGGGTTCGGAGCAGTTCTTC
TRBJ2-5	TRBV29-1	NA	NA	CSVVGGKETQYF	TGCAGCGTTGTGGGCGGCAAAGAGACCCAGTACTTC
TRBJ2-5	TRBV18	once	TRBD2	CASSPAESSGLETQYF	TGTGCCAGCTCTCCCGCGGAGTCTAGCGGCTTAGAGACCCAGTACTTC
TRBJ2-7	TRBV29-1	few	NA	CSVEGLSYEQYF	TGCAGCGTTGAAGGCCTGTCCTACGAGCAGTACTTC
TRBJ1-1	TRBV7-2	NA	NA	CASSIVQTTEAFF	TGTGCCAGCAGCATTGTCCAGACCACTGAAGCTTTCTTT
TRBJ2-2	TRBV6-5	few	TRBD1	CASGVGQGNTGELFF	TGTGCCAGCGGAGTGGGACAGGGGAACACCGGGGAGCTGTTTTTT
TRBJ2-7	TRBV20-1	NA	TRBD1	CSARDRHRGLEQYF	TGCAGTGCTAGAGACCGGCACAGGGGATTGGAGCAGTACTTC
TRBJ2-1	TRBV4-3	NA	TRBD2	CASSQTSGIDYEQFF	TGCGCCAGCAGCCAGACTAGCGGGATTGATTATGAGCAGTTCTTC
TRBJ2-3	TRBV9	NA	NA	CASSAPSRGRTDTQYF	TGTGCCAGCAGCGCACCTTCTCGGGGCCGCACAGATACGCAGTATTTT
TRBJ2-1	TRBV7-8	NA	TRBD2	CASSLAPGLAQYLSYNEQFF	TGTGCCAGCAGCTTAGCTCCGGGACTAGCGCAATACCTATCCTACAATGAGCAGTTCTTC
TRBJ2-5	TRBV5-1	few	TRBD2	CASSPNKAGGQETQYF	TGCGCCAGCAGCCCCAACAAGGCGGGGGGGCAAGAGACCCAGTACTTC
TRBJ2-5	TRBV20-1	few	NA	CSARDLEGGLRDQETQYF	TGCAGTGCTAGAGATCTAGAAGGGGGACTTCGGGACCAAGAGACCCAGTACTTC
TRBJ2-2	TRBV20-1	NA	NA	CSASNRVRNTGELFF	TGCAGTGCTAGCAACAGGGTGCGAAACACCGGGGAGCTGTTTTTT
TRBJ2-5	TRBV7-2	NA	TRBD1	CASSQGAGRGETQYF	TGTGCCAGCAGCCAGGGGGCGGGAAGGGGAGAGACCCAGTACTTC
TRBJ2-7	TRBV18	many	TRBD1	CASSPGQGDEQYF	TGTGCCAGTTCACCGGGACAGGGAGACGAGCAGTACTTC
TRBJ1-1	TRBV9	NA	TRBD1	CASSSSTGGNTEAFF	TGTGCCAGCAGCTCATCGACAGGGGGAAACACTGAAGCTTTCTTT